This TCR beta chain was identified in a study of human T cells and chemical hapten exposure. Study-wide points: The count of PT1 expanded TCRs correlated positively with patch test score.

TCRdb re-analysed the RACE reads in MiXCR, keeping a single row per CDR3 protein. The data hold 190,000 or so distinct CDR3 sequences, with approximately 24% observed a single time. There are 14 residues in the CDR3. The V gene's germline CDR1 is SGHTA and CDR2 FQGNSA. With V trimmed by 5 bases and J by 5 bases, 8 bases remained unmatched. Documented time point: patch test 3, about 24 weeks after DPC sensitization. The treatment was: therapeutic diphenylcyclopropenone sensitization with weekly scalp DPC. Patches went on only after blood had been drawn each time. Those who donated were patients with alopecia, 18 to 70 years of age, and suitable for DPC. As for this clonotype: Its specificity is not known.

The chain is built from TRBV7-2 and TRBJ2-7; 8 bases line up with TRBD1. The origin of this receptor is a woman in her thirties or forties with alopecia areata. Some clones in this sample may be carry-over from other donors' samples. The sample consisted of whole blood, taken in connection with sensitization to the hapten diphenylcyclopropenone (DPC). The CDR3 DNA follows: TGTGCCAGCAGCGGAACGGGACAGGCCGACGAGCAGTACTTC. Protein: CASSGTGQADEQYF.